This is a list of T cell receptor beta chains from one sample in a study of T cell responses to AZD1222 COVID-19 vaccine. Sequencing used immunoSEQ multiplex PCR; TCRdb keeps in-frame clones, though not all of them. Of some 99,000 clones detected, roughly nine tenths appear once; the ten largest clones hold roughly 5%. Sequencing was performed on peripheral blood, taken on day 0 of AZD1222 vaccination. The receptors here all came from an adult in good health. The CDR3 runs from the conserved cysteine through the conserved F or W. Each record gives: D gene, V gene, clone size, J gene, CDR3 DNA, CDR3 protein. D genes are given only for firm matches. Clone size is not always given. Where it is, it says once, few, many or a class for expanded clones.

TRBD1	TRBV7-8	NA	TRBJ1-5	TGTGCCAGCAGCCCCGGGACAGCATTACAGCCCCAGCATTTT	CASSPGTALQPQHF
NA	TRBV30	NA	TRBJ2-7	TGTGCCTGGAGTAGGTGGGGTGGCAACGAGCAGTACTTC	CAWSRWGGNEQYF
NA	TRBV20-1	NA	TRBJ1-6	TGCAGTGCTAGTCATTTCGCGGTCGAGGATTCACCCCTCCACTTT	CSASHFAVEDSPLHF
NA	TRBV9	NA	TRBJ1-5	TGTGCCAGCAGCGTAGGACCCCGAGAGCCCCAGCATTTT	CASSVGPREPQHF
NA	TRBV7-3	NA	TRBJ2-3	TGTGCCAGCAGCCGTACCCCTGTAGCAGATACGCAGTATTTT	CASSRTPVADTQYF
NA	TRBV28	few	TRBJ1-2	TGTGTGGCGGGGAGGGGTTATGGCTACACCTTC	CVAGRGYGYTF
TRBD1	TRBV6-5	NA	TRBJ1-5	TGTGCCAGCTCCAGGGGGGGGCCCAATCAGCCCCAGCATTTT	CASSRGGPNQPQHF
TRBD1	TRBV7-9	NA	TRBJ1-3	TGTGCCAGCAGCTCGGACAGGGCAACCTCCCTCGGCACCATATATTTT	CASSSDRATSLGTIYF
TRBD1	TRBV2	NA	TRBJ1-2	TGTGCCAGCAGTGCCCAGGGCCCAGGGGGGTATGGCTACACCTTC	CASSAQGPGGYGYTF
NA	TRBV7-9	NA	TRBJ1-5	TGTGCCAGCAGCTTAGGGGCGAGGCAGCCCCAGCATTTT	CASSLGARQPQHF
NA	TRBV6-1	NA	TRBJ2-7	TGTGCCAGCAGTGAACAGCTTGACAGCTCCTACGAGCAGTACTTC	CASSEQLDSSYEQYF
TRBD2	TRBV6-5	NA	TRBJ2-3	TGTGCCAGCAGCGGACTAGCGGGGACAGATACGCAGTATTTT	CASSGLAGTDTQYF
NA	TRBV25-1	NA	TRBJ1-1	TGTGCCAGCAGTATCGCAGGGAGCACTGAAGCTTTCTTT	CASSIAGSTEAFF
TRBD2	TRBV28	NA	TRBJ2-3	TGTGCCAGCAGTTTTCAGGCGGGGGGATGGTCAGATACGCAGTATTTT	CASSFQAGGWSDTQYF
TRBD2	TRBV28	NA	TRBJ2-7	TGTGCCAGCAGTTTCGGGTCTGAGCGGGAGTCTTACTACGAGCAGTACTTC	CASSFGSERESYYEQYF
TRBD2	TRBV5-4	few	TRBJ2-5	TGTGCCAGCAGCTCCGGGCGGGGGGGGCGAGAGACCCAGTACTTC	CASSSGRGGRETQYF
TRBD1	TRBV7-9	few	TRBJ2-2	TGTGCCAGCAGCCGAACCTGGACAGGGGACGGGGAGCTGTTTTTT	CASSRTWTGDGELFF
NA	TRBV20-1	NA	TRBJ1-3	TGCAGTGCTAGTGCCGGGACACGGTGGTCGTCTGGAAACACCATATATTTT	CSASAGTRWSSGNTIYF
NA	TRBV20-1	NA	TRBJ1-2	TGCAGTGCTAGTACAGACAACTATGGCTACACCTTC	CSASTDNYGYTF
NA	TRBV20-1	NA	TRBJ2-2	TGCAGTGCTAGTAGTCTAGATAAAGGGGAGCTGTTTTTT	CSASSLDKGELFF
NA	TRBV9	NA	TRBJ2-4	TGTGCCAGCAGCGTAGCCCCTCGAGACAAAGGGGGGGACATTCAGTACTTC	CASSVAPRDKGGDIQYF
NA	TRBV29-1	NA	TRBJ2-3	TGCAGCGTAGCCCCAGTCGGGGGCAGGGCAGATACGCAGTATTTT	CSVAPVGGRADTQYF
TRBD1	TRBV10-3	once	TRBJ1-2	TGTGCCATCAGCAGCTCCGAGGGGGCATATGGCTACACCTTC	CAISSSEGAYGYTF
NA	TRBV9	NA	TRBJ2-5	TGTGCCAGCAGCGTTAACCCAGATCAAGAGACCCAGTACTTC	CASSVNPDQETQYF
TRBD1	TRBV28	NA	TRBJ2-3	TGTGCCACCAATCGACAGGGGCGCACAGATACGCAGTATTTT	CATNRQGRTDTQYF
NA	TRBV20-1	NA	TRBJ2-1	TGCAGTGCTAAGGCGGAAGAGCAGTTCTTC	CSAKAEEQFF
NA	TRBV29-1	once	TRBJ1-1	TGCAGCGTTGATGGGGGGAACACTGAAGCTTTCTTT	CSVDGGNTEAFF
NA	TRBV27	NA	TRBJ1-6	TGTGCCAGCAGACGGGAGGTAGGGGGGTCACCCCTCCACTTT	CASRREVGGSPLHF
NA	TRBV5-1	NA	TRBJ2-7	TGCGCCAGCAGCTTGGAGTTGGGGCAGTACGAGCAGTACTTC	CASSLELGQYEQYF
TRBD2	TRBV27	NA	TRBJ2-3	TGTGCCAGCAGCTTTAGCGGGGGGGAACCAGATACGCAGTATTTT	CASSFSGGEPDTQYF
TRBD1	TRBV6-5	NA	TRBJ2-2	TGTGCCAGCAGACCGGACAGGGGGCCTGGGGAGCTGTTTTTT	CASRPDRGPGELFF
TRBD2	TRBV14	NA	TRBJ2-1	TGTGCCAGCAGCCAAGCGGGACTAGCGGGGGGGCTTGAGCAGTTCTTC	CASSQAGLAGGLEQFF
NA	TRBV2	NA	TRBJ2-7	TGTGCCAGCAGTGTCCCAGGGATTGACGAGCAGTACTTC	CASSVPGIDEQYF
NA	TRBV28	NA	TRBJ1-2	TGTGCCAGCAGTTTAAATGGGGCGGTCTATGGCTACACCTTC	CASSLNGAVYGYTF
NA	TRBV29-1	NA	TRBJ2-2	TGCAGCGTTTCTGGACAGAGTCCTACCGGGGAGCTGTTTTTT	CSVSGQSPTGELFF
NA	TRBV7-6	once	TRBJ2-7	TGTGCCAGCAGCTCCTACCGGACCTACGAGCAGTACTTC	CASSSYRTYEQYF
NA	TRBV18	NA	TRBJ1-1	TGTGCCAGCTCACCAGTGATCCCTGGGGACACTGAAGCTTTCTTT	CASSPVIPGDTEAFF
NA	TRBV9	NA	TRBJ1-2	TGTGCCAGCAGCGTGGCCAGGGTAGGGGTTGGCTACACCTTC	CASSVARVGVGYTF
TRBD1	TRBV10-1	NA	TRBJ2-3	TGCGCCAGCAGAGCGGCAGGGGGTCCAGATACGCAGTATTTT	CASRAAGGPDTQYF
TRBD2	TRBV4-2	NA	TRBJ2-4	TGTGCCAGCAGCCAAGATCGAGCTTTAGTAGCGGGAGGCTCCAAAAACATTCAGTACTTC	CASSQDRALVAGGSKNIQYF
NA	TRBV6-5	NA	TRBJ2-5	TGTGCCAGCAAACTTAGTGGTGAAGAGACCCAGTACTTC	CASKLSGEETQYF
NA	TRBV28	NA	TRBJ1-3	TGTGCCAGCAGTTTTCAGTGGGGAAACACCATATATTTT	CASSFQWGNTIYF
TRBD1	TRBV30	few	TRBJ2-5	TGTGCCTGGACGAATCCGGGACAGGGTCGACAAGAGACCCAGTACTTC	CAWTNPGQGRQETQYF
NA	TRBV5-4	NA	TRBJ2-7	TGTGCCAGCAGCTTGGCCCACGCCTACGAGCAGTACTTC	CASSLAHAYEQYF
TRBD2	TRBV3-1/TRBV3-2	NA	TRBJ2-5	TGTGCCAGCAGCCAAGAAACTAGCGGCCAAGAGACCCAGTACTTC	CASSQETSGQETQYF
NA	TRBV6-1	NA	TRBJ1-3	TGTGCCAGCAGTGAGAAATCGATAGCCTCTGGAAACACCATATATTTT	CASSEKSIASGNTIYF
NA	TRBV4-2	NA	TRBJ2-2	TGTGCCAGCAGCCGAGCGAACACCGGGGAGCTGTTTTTT	CASSRANTGELFF
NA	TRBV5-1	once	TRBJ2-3	TGCGCCAGCAGCTTGGCGGGGGTAGCCGATACGCAGTATTTT	CASSLAGVADTQYF
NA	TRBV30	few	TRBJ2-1	TGTGCCTGGAGTGTAGACGGGAACTCCTACAATGAGCAGTTCTTC	CAWSVDGNSYNEQFF
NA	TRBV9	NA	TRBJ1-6	TGTGCCAGCAGCCCTGACGCTGTATTTATGAATTCACCCCTCCACTTT	CASSPDAVFMNSPLHF
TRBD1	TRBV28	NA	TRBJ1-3	TGTGCCAGCAATCCGGGACAGGGGGATGCCAGTGGAAACACCATATATTTT	CASNPGQGDASGNTIYF
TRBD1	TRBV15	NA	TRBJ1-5	TGTGCCACCAGCAAATACGGGACAGATAAACAGCCCCAGCATTTT	CATSKYGTDKQPQHF